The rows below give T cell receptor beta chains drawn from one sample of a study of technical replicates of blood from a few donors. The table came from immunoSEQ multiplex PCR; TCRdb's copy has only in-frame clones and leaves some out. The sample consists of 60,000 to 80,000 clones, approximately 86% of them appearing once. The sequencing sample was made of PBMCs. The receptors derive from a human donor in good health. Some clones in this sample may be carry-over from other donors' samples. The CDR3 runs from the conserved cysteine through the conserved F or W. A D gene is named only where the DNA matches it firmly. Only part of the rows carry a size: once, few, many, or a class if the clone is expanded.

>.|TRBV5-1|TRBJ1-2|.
TGCGCCAGCAGCTTGGAACTTAACTATGGCTACACCTTC
CASSLELNYGYTF
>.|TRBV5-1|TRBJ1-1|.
TGCGCCAGTTTTGCCTCCGGGGGTTACACTGAAGCTTTCTTT
CASFASGGYTEAFF
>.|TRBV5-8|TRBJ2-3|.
TGTGCCAGCAGCTTGATCGGGAACACAGATACGCAGTATTTT
CASSLIGNTDTQYF
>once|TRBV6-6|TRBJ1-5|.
TGTGCCAGCAGTTACTACGGGGGGGGCAATCAGCCCCAGCATTTT
CASSYYGGGNQPQHF
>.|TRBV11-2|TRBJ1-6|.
TGTGCCAGCAGCTTAGGAGGCACTTTTAGTTCACCCCTCCACTTT
CASSLGGTFSSPLHF
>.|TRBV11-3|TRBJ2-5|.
TGTGCCAGCAGTCGCGGGGCCCGCGGCCGGGGGGAGACCCAGTACTTC
CASSRGARGRGETQYF
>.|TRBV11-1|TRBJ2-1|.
TGTGCCAGCAGCTTATTGGCGGGACTCGGGGGAACCAATGAGCAGTTCTTC
CASSLLAGLGGTNEQFF
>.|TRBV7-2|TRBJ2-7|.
TGTGCCAGCAGCTCGGACTGGTACGAGCAGTACTTC
CASSSDWYEQYF
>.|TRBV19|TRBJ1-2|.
TGTGCCAGTAGACCGGGTTCACTAATCTATGGCTACACCTTC
CASRPGSLIYGYTF
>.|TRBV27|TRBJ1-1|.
TGTGCCAGCAGTTTTTCCGGACTAAACACTGAAGCTTTCTTT
CASSFSGLNTEAFF
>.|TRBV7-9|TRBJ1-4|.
TGTGCCAGCAGCTGGGAGTCGGCTAATGAAAAACTGTTTTTT
CASSWESANEKLFF
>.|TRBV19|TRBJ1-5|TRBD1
TGTGCCAGTAGTCTCTGGACAGGGAGCAATCAGCCCCAGCATTTT
CASSLWTGSNQPQHF
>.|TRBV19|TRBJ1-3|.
TGTGCCAGTACCCAAAGTCTCGCGTACACCATATATTTT
CASTQSLAYTIYF
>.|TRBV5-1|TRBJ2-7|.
TGCGCCAGCAGCTTGGGAGGGTTGGAGCAGTACTTC
CASSLGGLEQYF
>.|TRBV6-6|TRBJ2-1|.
TGTGCCAGCAGTTACTCTGAGACAGTTTACAATGAGCAGTTCTTC
CASSYSETVYNEQFF
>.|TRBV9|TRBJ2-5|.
TGTGCCAGCAGCGTAGGACTGTCAGAACTGGAGACCCAGTACTTC
CASSVGLSELETQYF
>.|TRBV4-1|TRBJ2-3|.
TGCGCCAGCAGCACTCTCACAGATACGCAGTATTTT
CASSTLTDTQYF
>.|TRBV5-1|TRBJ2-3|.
TGCGCCAGCAGCTTGGGCAGGACTTACACAGATACGCAGTATTTT
CASSLGRTYTDTQYF
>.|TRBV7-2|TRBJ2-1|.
TGTGCCAGCAGCCGCCTCGCGGGGGCTAATGAGCAGTTCTTC
CASSRLAGANEQFF
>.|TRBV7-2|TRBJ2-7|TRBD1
TGTGCCAGCAGCTTGCAGGGGGCCTACGAGCAGTACTTC
CASSLQGAYEQYF
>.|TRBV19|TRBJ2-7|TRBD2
TGTGCCAGTAAGCAGCGGGGGGGCTCAGTCGGAGTGGGGCAGTACTTC
CASKQRGGSVGVGQYF
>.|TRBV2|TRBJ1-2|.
TGTGCCAGCAGTGAACGGGACGGGAGGGAGGGCTACACCTTC
CASSERDGREGYTF
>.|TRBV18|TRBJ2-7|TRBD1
TGTGCCAGCTCGCCCCTAGGACAGGGGAGGGCTCGATACGAGCAGTACTTC
CASSPLGQGRARYEQYF
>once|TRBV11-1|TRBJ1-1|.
TGTGCCAGCAGCCTGGACAGAATGAACACTGAAGCTTTCTTT
CASSLDRMNTEAFF
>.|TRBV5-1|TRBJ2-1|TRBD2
TGCGCCAGCAGCTCCTACGGGAGGGGGGCCTACAATGAGCAGTTCTTC
CASSSYGRGAYNEQFF
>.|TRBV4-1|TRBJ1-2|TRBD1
TGCGCCAGCAGCCAGACCGGGACAGGGGACTATGGCTACACCTTC
CASSQTGTGDYGYTF
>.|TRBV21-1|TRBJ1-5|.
TGTGCCAGCAGCAAAGCGGGGACAGAGGGCTTTCAGCCCCAGCATTTT
CASSKAGTEGFQPQHF
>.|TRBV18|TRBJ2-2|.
TGTGCCAGCTCACCACTCCTGGCGGGGGCCCTGGAGAACACCGGGGAGCTGTTTTTT
CASSPLLAGALENTGELFF
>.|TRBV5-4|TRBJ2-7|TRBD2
TGTGCCAGCAGTGGGGGAGCGGGAGCCTACGAGCAGTACTTC
CASSGGAGAYEQYF
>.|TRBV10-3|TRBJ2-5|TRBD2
TGTGCCATCAGCCCTAGCGGGGGGTTGGGTGGAGAGACCCAGTACTTC
CAISPSGGLGGETQYF
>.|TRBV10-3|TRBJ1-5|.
TGTGCCATCAGTGATGGAGATAAGCCCCAGCATTTT
CAISDGDKPQHF
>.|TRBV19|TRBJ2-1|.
TGTGCCAGTAGTATAGTCAGAGTTGGGCCTGGGGCGCCGTCTGAGCAGTTCTTC
CASSIVRVGPGAPSEQFF
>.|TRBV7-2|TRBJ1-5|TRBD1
TGTGCCAGCAGCCCGAGGACAGGGGGCTGGAGCAATCAGCCCCAGCATTTT
CASSPRTGGWSNQPQHF
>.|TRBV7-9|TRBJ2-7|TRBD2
TGTGCCAGCAGCTTAGGACTAGCGGGAGATAGTAGGTACTTC
CASSLGLAGDSRYF
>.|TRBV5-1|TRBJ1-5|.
TGCGCCAGCAGCTCCGGTGCTGGTCAGCCCCAGCATTTT
CASSSGAGQPQHF
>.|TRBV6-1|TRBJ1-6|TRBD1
TGTGCCAGCAGTGAAGTAGGGGGCAATAATTCACCCCTCCACTTT
CASSEVGGNNSPLHF
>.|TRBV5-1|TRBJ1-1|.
TGCGCCAGCAGCCAAGAATTTCAGGGAGGCACTGAAGCTTTCTTT
CASSQEFQGGTEAFF
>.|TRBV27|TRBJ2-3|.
TGTGCCAGCAGTTTAGCGGAGGGGAGTTCAGATACGCAGTATTTT
CASSLAEGSSDTQYF
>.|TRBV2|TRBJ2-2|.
TGTGCCAGCAGGGAAGTGCTAGGTACCGGGGAGCTGTTTTTT
CASREVLGTGELFF
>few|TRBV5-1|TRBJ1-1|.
TGCGCCAGCAGCTTGGTCAACCCGGACACTGAAGCTTTCTTT
CASSLVNPDTEAFF
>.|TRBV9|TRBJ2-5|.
TGTGCCAGCAGCGTTTGGCCGGGGGAGACCCAGTACTTC
CASSVWPGETQYF
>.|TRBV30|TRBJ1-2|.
TGTGCCTGGAGGGCCAAGGGGGGGATTAACTATGGCTACACCTTC
CAWRAKGGINYGYTF
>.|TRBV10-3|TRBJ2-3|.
TGTGCCATCAGTGACCAGTCGGATACGCAGTATTTT
CAISDQSDTQYF
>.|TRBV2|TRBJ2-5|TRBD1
TGTGCCAGCAGATTGGGACAGGCTACGAAGACCCAGTACTTC
CASRLGQATKTQYF
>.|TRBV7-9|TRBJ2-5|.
TGTGCCAGCAGCCGCGACAGCGACCAAGAGACCCAGTACTTC
CASSRDSDQETQYF
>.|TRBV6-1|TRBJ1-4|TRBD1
TGTGCCAGCAGGGACGGGACAGGGGGGCTTGAAAAACTGTTTTTT
CASRDGTGGLEKLFF
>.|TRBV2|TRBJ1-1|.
TGTGCCAGCAGTGAAGGGGTGCGGACTGAAGCTTTCTTT
CASSEGVRTEAFF
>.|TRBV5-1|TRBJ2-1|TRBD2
TGCGCCAGCAGCACTAGCGGGAGGCGTGAGCAGTTCTTC
CASSTSGRREQFF
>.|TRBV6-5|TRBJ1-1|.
TGTGCCAGCAGTGGAACAGCGAACACTGAAGCTTTCTTT
CASSGTANTEAFF
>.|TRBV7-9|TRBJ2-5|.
TGTGCCAGCAGTGCCCTTTCCCCGGGAGCAACAGAGACCCAGTACTTC
CASSALSPGATETQYF